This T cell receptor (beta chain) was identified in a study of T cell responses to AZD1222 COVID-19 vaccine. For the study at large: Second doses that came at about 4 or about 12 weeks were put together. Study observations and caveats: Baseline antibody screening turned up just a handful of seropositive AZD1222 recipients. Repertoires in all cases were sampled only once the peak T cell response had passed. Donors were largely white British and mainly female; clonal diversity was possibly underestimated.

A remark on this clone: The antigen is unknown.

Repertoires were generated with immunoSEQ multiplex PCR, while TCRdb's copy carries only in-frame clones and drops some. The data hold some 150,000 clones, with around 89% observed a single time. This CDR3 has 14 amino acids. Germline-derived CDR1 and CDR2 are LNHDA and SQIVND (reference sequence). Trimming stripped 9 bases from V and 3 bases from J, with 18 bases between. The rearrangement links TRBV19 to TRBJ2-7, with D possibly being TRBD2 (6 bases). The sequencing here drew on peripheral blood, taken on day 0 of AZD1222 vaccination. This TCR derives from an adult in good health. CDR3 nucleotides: TGTGCCAGCGAACGGACTACCCCCCTCTACGAGCAGTACTTC. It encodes CASERTTPLYEQYF. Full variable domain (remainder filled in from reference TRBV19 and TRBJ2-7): DGGITQSPKYLFRKEGQNVTLSCEQNLNHDAMYWYRQDPGQGLRLIYYSQIVNDFQKGDIAEGYSVSREKKESFPLTVTSAQKNPTAFYLCASERTTPLYEQYFGPGTRLTVT.